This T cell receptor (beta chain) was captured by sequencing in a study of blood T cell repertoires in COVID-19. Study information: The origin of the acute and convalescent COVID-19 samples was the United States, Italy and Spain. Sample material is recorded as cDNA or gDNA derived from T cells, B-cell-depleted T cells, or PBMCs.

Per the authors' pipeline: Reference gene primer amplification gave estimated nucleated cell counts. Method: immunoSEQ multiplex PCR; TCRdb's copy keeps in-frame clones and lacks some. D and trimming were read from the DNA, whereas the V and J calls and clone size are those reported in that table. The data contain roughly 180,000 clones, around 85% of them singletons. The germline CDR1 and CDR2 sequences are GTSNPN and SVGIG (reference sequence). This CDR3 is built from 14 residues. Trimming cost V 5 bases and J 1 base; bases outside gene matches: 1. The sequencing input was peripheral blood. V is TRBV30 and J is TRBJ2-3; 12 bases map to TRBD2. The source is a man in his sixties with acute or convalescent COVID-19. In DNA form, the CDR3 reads TGTGCCTGGCGGACTAGCGGGGGCACAGATACGCAGTATTTT. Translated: CAWRTSGGTDTQYF.